What follows are 23 T cell receptor beta chains derived from one specimen sequenced in a study of OX40 agonist ivuxolimab in advanced cancers. Library preparation was by the immunoSEQ multiplex PCR assay. Sourced from immuneACCESS, this table was stored by TCRdb with only in-frame sequences that have V and J called. A share of the clones is absent; for the studies checked, an unresolved V gene accounts for under half, and the remainder has no known explanation. The sample records some 50,000 clones, 88% of which are singletons. Of the sample, more than 55% falls within the top ten clones. This specimen consisted of CD4+ or CD8+ T cells sorted from blood, obtained in a trial of the OX40 agonist ivuxolimab. The source is an adult with an advanced solid tumor such as melanoma, head and neck, liver or kidney cancer.

This rearrangement joins TRBV12-5 to TRBJ2-5; either TRBD1 or TRBD2 may fit D (5 bases each). The CDR3 length is 17 residues. V lost 0 bases and J lost 0, with 14 bases in between. Germline loops: CDR1 LGHNT, CDR2 FRNRAP. The CDR3 nucleotides read TGTGCTAGTGGTTTGGTACTGGGACGGGGCCACCAAGAGACCCAGTACTTC. It is translated as CASGLVLGRGHQETQYF.

The chain has TRBV10-3 and TRBJ1-6; 10 bases agree with TRBD1. Losses at the gene ends were 7 bases for V and 10 bases for J; bases not matched to a gene: 7. Germline-derived CDR1 and CDR2 are ENHRY and SYGVKD. The CDR3 loop spans 14 amino acids. The CDR3 is CAIKRGTGDSPLHF. CDR3 nucleotide sequence: TGTGCCATCAAAAGGGGGACAGGGGACTCACCCCTCCACTTT.

This clone has a single count. The chain combines TRBV6-1 with TRBJ2-3, with 10 bases identical to TRBD2. The J segment lost 0 bases and the V segment lost 2 bases, leaving 5 bases of the junction unmatched. The CDR3 has 17 amino acids. Germline lookup yields CDR1 MNHNS and CDR2 SASEGT. The CDR3, as DNA: TGTGCCAGCAGTGAACGGACTAGCGGCCTTAGCACAGATACGCAGTATTTT. Its protein is CASSERTSGLSTDTQYF.

The rearrangement joins TRBV6-6 to TRBJ1-2, with a weak D call TRBD1 (6 bases). Germline V gives CDR1 MNHNY, CDR2 SVGAGI (reference sequence). The CDR3 extends over 12 amino acids. The ends were cut back, 9 bases at V and 3 bases at J, with 11 bases in the middle. The CDR3 DNA follows: TGTGCCAGTTCAGGGGCAGACTATGGCTACACCTTC. Amino acid sequence: CASSGADYGYTF.

This clone was recorded a few times. The rearrangement links TRBV4-3 to TRBJ2-3; 9 positions match TRBD2. Losses at the gene ends were 1 base for V and 0 bases for J; bases not matched to a gene: 5. Looked up from germline, CDR1 is LGHNA and CDR2 is YSLEER. The CDR3 runs to 17 residues. DNA of the CDR3: TGCGCCAGCAGCCAAGTAGGTCTAGCGGGGAGCACAGATACGCAGTATTTT. Translated: CASSQVGLAGSTDTQYF.

This chain uses TRBV14 with TRBJ1-4; 7 bases agree with TRBD1. V lost 4 bases and J lost 3; bases outside the gene matches: 11. CDR1 is SGHDN, CDR2 FVKESK, per germline. CDR3 length: 17 amino acids. CDR3 bases: TGTGCCAGCAGCCGATTTGACAGGGTGTCTCCTAATGAAAAACTGTTTTTT. Residues: CASSRFDRVSPNEKLFF.

The V call is TRBV10-3, the J call TRBJ2-1; D is ambiguous. Trimming took 2 bases from V and 3 from J, leaving 14 bases between them. The CDR3 is 16 amino acids. From germline, CDR1 is ENHRY and CDR2 SYGVKD. CDR3 in DNA: TGTGCCATCAGTGAGCCGAGGACGGATCTCTACAATGAGCAGTTCTTC. Encoded protein: CAISEPRTDLYNEQFF.

J is TRBJ1-1 and V is TRBV14, with a tentative D call TRBD1 (6 bases). This CDR3 is 15 amino acids long. Trimming took off 1 base at V and 5 bases at J, with 14 bases between the two ends. Germline CDR1 SGHDN, CDR2 FVKESK. CDR3 sequence: CASSQVGTGSTEAFF. DNA of the CDR3: TGTGCCAGCAGCCAAGTTGGCACAGGGAGTACTGAAGCTTTCTTT.

The V and J genes are TRBV2 and TRBJ1-1; tentatively, D is TRBD1 (5 bases). CDR1 is SNHLY, CDR2 FYNNEI, per germline. The CDR3 has 17 amino acids. The V and J ends lost 1 base and 4 bases respectively, with 19 bases between them. The CDR3 spells CASSEDLGSVRGTEAFF. As DNA, the CDR3 is TGTGCCAGCAGTGAAGATCTGGGGTCAGTTAGGGGCACTGAAGCTTTCTTT. Full variable domain (missing parts from reference TRBV2 and TRBJ1-1): EPEVTQTPSHQVTQMGQEVILRCVPISNHLYFYWYRQILGQKVEFLVSFYNNEISEKSEIFDDQFSVERPDGSNFTLKIRSTKLEDSAMYFCASSEDLGSVRGTEAFFGQGTRLTVV.

The V and J genes are TRBV18 and TRBJ2-1, with 12 nucleotides matching TRBD2. V lost 3 bases to trimming and J lost 6 bases; unmatched junction nucleotides: 9. This CDR3 has 17 residues. Germline-derived CDR1 and CDR2 are KGHSH and LQKENI. The CDR3 sequence is CASSPLAGGPSGNEQFF. DNA for the CDR3: TGTGCCAGCTCACCCCTAGCGGGAGGGCCCTCAGGCAATGAGCAGTTCTTC.

V gene TRBV5-6 combines with J gene TRBJ2-2; TRBD1 matches 10 bases. There are 16 residues in the CDR3. From germline, CDR1 is SGHDT and CDR2 YYEEEE. With 2 bases clipped from V and 7 bases from J, the junction kept 8 bases outside the gene matches. CDR3 amino acids: CASSLRTGGYLGELFF. Written as DNA, the CDR3 is TGTGCCAGCAGCTTAAGGACAGGGGGTTACCTCGGGGAGCTGTTTTTT.

The rearrangement joins TRBV11-2 to TRBJ2-5; 8 positions agree with TRBD2. Trimming cost V 0 bases and J 9 bases; bases outside gene matches: 9. The CDR3 totals 15 residues. Germline lookup yields CDR1 SGHAT and CDR2 FQNNGV. CDR3 DNA: TGTGCCAGCAGCTTAGACGGGAGGGCCCAGCAGGCCCAGTACTTC. It encodes CASSLDGRAQQAQYF.

The rearrangement links TRBV21-1 to TRBJ2-2; the table's D call, TRBD2, has no DNA check behind it. TRBV21-1 is assigned pseudogene status. This CDR3 region has 17 residues. The CDR3 spells CASSKAGLAGNTGELFF. The DNA of the CDR3 is TGTGCCAGCAGCAAAGCGGGCCTAGCGGGCAACACCGGGGAGCTGTTTTTT.

The chain employs TRBV5-1 and TRBJ1-4, with a weak D call TRBD1 (5 bases). Germline CDR1 and CDR2: SGHRS and YFSETQ. Trimming took 5 bases from V and 2 from J, leaving 10 bases between them. CDR3 length equals 14 residues. For the CDR3, the DNA is TGCGCCAGCAGTACGCCAGGGACTAATGAAAAACTGTTTTTT. This sequence encodes CASSTPGTNEKLFF.

CDR3 in DNA: TGTGCCAGCAGTCACGGATCCCTAAGCAATGAGCAGTTCTTC. It yields the protein CASSHGSLSNEQFF. This chain links TRBV6-1 with TRBJ2-1; D is unclear. CDR3 length: 14 amino acids. The V gene lost 5 bases and the J gene lost 6 bases, with 14 bases spanning the gap. Looked up from germline, CDR1 is MNHNS and CDR2 is SASEGT.

The genes are TRBV4-1 and TRBJ1-2; D perhaps matches TRBD1 (5 bases). Germline CDR1 MGHRA, CDR2 YSYEKL. CDR3 size: 18 residues. V was trimmed by 1 base and J by 5 bases, leaving 23 bases between them. DNA for the CDR3: TGCGCCAGCAGCCAAGGGGAGGCAGGGTTATTCAGAGGGTATGGCTACACCTTC. Its protein product is CASSQGEAGLFRGYGYTF.

This clone was counted once. The rearrangement joins TRBV14 to TRBJ1-6; 8 positions match TRBD1. After removal of 4 bases from V and 6 bases from J, the junction contained 5 bases not matched to a gene. The CDR3 runs to 15 residues. CDR1 and CDR2 from the germline V gene are SGHDN and FVKESK. In DNA, the CDR3 is TGTGCCAGCAGCCGTGGACAGGGTTCTAATTCACCCCTCCACTTT. This gives the protein CASSRGQGSNSPLHF. Full variable domain (remainder filled in from reference TRBV14 and TRBJ1-6): EAGVTQFPSHSVIEKGQTVTLRCDPISGHDNLYWYRRVMGKEIKFLLHFVKESKQDESGMPNNRFLAERTGGTYSTLKVQPAELEDSGVYFCASSRGQGSNSPLHFGNGTRLTVT.

This clone has just one count. The chain carries TRBV4-3 and TRBJ1-6, with D perhaps matching TRBD1 (5 bases). The CDR3 totals 16 residues. Trimming stripped 0 bases from V and 4 bases from J, with 10 bases between. The germline V gene encodes CDR1 LGHNA and CDR2 YSLEER. This CDR3 is CASSQDQGFYNSPLHF. CDR3 nucleotides: TGCGCCAGCAGCCAAGATCAGGGATTTTATAATTCACCCCTCCACTTT.

To note about this clone: The junction departs from the called germline gene at one end, perhaps through a read error. The rearrangement uses TRBV6-5 and TRBJ2-5; maybe TRBD1 (6 bases). CDR3 length: 15 residues. Germline CDR1 and CDR2: MNHEY and SVGAGI. CDR3 DNA: TGTGCCAGCAGTAACTCAGGGACACACCAAGAGACCCAGTACTTC. Translation gives CASSNSGTHQETQYF.

This chain joins TRBV11-2 and TRBJ1-2; D is possibly TRBD1 (6 bases). In germline, CDR1 is SGHAT, CDR2 FQNNGV. This CDR3 spans 15 amino acids. Trimming removed 5 bases at V and 2 bases at J, with 15 bases between. The CDR3 coding sequence is TGTGCCAGCAGCCAAAAACAGGGACACAACTATGGCTACACCTTC. As protein: CASSQKQGHNYGYTF.

This clone was seen just once. The rearrangement uses TRBV14 and TRBJ2-5; D is undetermined. Per the germline V gene, CDR1 is SGHDN and CDR2 is FVKESK. The CDR3 runs 18 residues. V was trimmed by 0 bases and J by 1 base, leaving 18 bases between them. The DNA for the CDR3 is TGTGCCAGCAGCCAAGATCTTGCTTTTGGATTTGCCCAAGAGACCCAGTACTTC. Its protein is CASSQDLAFGFAQETQYF.

This clone was detected once. The chain combines TRBV6-5 with TRBJ1-1, with D perhaps matching TRBD1 (6 bases). Per germline, CDR1 MNHEY and CDR2 SVGAGI. This CDR3 is 15 amino acids long. Trimming cost V 6 bases and J 0 bases, with 14 bases left between them. For the CDR3, the DNA is TGTGCCAGCAGACCAGGACAGCGGGTGAACACTGAAGCTTTCTTT. Its protein product is CASRPGQRVNTEAFF.

This chain uses TRBV9 with TRBJ1-5; D might be TRBD1 (5 bases). The CDR3 length is 15 residues. Germline CDR1 is SGDLS and CDR2 is YYNGEE. Trimming cost V 3 bases and J 1 base, with 11 bases left between them. The CDR3: CASSEGLGSNQPQHF. In DNA, the CDR3 is TGTGCCAGCAGCGAGGGACTGGGAAGCAATCAGCCCCAGCATTTT. The whole variable domain, filled in from reference TRBV9 and TRBJ1-5, reads DSGVTQTPKHLITATGQRVTLRCSPRSGDLSVYWYQQSLDQGLQFLIQYYNGEERAKGNILERFSAQQFPDLHSELNLSSLELGDSALYFCASSEGLGSNQPQHFGDGTRLSIL.